The TCR beta chain described here comes from a study of T cells after yellow fever vaccination. V gave up 4 bases and J gave up 5 bases, with 6 bases separating them. CDR1 PRHDT and CDR2 FYEKMQ come from the germline V gene (reference sequence). The CDR3 consists of 12 residues. UMIs were added to TCR cDNA along with a universal primer site when it was made by 5'RACE template switching. MiXCR, applied by TCRdb to the 5' RACE reads, yields one record per CDR3 protein. The sample consists of about 580,000 distinct CDR3 sequences, about 15% of them appearing once. In this sample, this clonotype turned up a few times. Its antigen is currently unknown. Study-level findings and limits: Most primary-vaccination clones recurred post-booster (about 96% CD4, over 70% CD8). Only a small proportion of the clonotypes turned up in both the CD4 and the CD8 compartments, likely arising from convergent recombination. Weaker in magnitude, the secondary response showed a faster peak on day 5 versus 15.

The sequence was obtained from a man younger than 30 who received the YFV17D yellow fever vaccine. Sequencing was performed on PBMCs, taken less than 6 days after the first yellow fever vaccination. The gene calls are TRBV13 and TRBJ2-1; D not certain. The CDR3 bases are TGTGCCAGCAGCTCCGACGACAATGAGCAGTTCTTC. This sequence encodes CASSSDDNEQFF. The full variable domain, in which reference TRBV13 and TRBJ2-1 provide the parts outside the CDR3, is AAGVIQSPRHLIKEKRETATLKCYPIPRHDTVYWYQQGPGQDPQFLISFYEKMQSDKGSIPDRFSAQQFSDYHSELNMSSLELGDSALYFCASSSDDNEQFFGPGTRLTVL.